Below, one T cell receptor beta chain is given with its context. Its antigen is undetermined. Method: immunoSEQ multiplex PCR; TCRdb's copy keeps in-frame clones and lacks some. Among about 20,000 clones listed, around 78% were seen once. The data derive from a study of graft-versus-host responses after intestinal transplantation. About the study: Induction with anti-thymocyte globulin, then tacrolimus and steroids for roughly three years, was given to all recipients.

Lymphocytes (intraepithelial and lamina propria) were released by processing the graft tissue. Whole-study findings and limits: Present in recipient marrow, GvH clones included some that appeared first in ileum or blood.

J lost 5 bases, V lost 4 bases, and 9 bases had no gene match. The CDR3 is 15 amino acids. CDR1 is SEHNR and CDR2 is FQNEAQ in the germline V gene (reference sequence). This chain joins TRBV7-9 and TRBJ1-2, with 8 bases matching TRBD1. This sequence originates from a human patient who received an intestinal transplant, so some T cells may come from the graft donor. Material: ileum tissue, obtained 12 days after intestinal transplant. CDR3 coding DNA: TGTGCCAGCAGCTCGCTCCCGGACAGGGTGTATGGCTACACCTTC. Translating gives CASSSLPDRVYGYTF.